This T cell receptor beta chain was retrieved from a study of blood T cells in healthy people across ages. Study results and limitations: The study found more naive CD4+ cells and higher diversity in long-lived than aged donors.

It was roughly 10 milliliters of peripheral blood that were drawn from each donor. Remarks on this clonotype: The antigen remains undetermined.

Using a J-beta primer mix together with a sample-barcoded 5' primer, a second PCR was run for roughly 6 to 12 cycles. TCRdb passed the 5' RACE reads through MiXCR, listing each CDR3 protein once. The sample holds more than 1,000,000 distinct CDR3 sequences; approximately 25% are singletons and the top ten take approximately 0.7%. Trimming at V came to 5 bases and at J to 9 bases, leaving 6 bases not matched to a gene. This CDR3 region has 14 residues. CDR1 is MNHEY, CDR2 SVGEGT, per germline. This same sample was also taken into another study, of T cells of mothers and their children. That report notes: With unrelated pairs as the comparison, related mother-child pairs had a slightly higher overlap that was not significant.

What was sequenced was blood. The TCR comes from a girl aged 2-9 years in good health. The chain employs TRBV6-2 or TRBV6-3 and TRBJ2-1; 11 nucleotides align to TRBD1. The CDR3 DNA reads TGTGCCAGCAGTACGGACAGGGGGCTAGGTGAGCAGTTCTTC. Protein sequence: CASSTDRGLGEQFF.